This T cell receptor (beta chain) appears in the sequencing data of a study of CD8+ T cells in alopecia areata. Once RNA had been extracted, it was reverse transcribed into cDNA to act as the sequencing template. Assay: immunoSEQ multiplex PCR; the TCRdb copy retains only in-frame clones and omits some. This table has about 150,000 clones, about 54% appearing once. Broader study findings: TCR sharing across patients was less clear than in mice, possibly HLA-related. The study also sequences resident alphabeta T cells of normal skin in scalp samples. Normal scalp had lower clonality than lesional scalp, with alopecia totalis/universalis lesions showing this most strongly.

Sorting of PBMCs yielded the CD4+ and CD8+ T cells. The length of the CDR3 is 14 residues. CDR1 and CDR2 (germline): SNHLY, FYNNEI. Between the trimmed V and J ends, which lost 1 base and 4 bases, there was a span of 11 bases. In regard to this clone: Its specificity is unknown.

Input material: CD4+ T cells sorted from blood. V and J are TRBV2 and TRBJ2-7; D unresolved. This receptor was obtained from a human donor in good health. The CDR3 DNA follows: TGTGCCAGCAGTGAAGGGATCCATCAGTACGAGCAGTACTTC. Protein sequence: CASSEGIHQYEQYF.